Reported below is one T cell receptor beta chain. Each cDNA held unique molecular identifiers, and template switching gave it a universal primer site. One entry per CDR3 protein, called by TCRdb with MiXCR from the 5' RACE reads. The sample contains about 520,000 distinct CDR3 sequences, roughly a fifth of which appear only once. These data are taken from a study of identical twins. V lost 7 bases to trimming and J lost 6 bases; unmatched junction nucleotides: 11. Germline CDR1 is SQVTM and CDR2 is ANQGSEA. The CDR3 length is 14 residues. These data were likewise used in another study, on T cells expressing NK-cell markers. According to that study: Sorted CD3+CD56+NKG2C+, CD3+CD56+NKG2C- and CD3+CD56-NKG2C+ T-cell subsets were beta-chain profiled. Dominant NKG2C+ clonotype frequencies of about 1.0-8% of CD8+ T cells were measured in about six donors.

The sequencing sample was made of CD4+ T cells sorted from blood. This chain links TRBV29-1 with TRBJ2-1; 8 nucleotides match TRBD2. The TCR sequence derives from a young woman in good health. In nucleotides, the CDR3 is TGCAGCGGTAGACTAGCGCCAACATCCAATGAGCAGTTCTTC. Translating gives CSGRLAPTSNEQFF.